These T cell receptor beta chains were read from a single sample in a study of T cells after yellow fever vaccination. Each CDR3 protein is one row after TCRdb ran MiXCR on the 5' RACE reads. The table shows roughly 250,000 distinct CDR3 sequences, with 10% to 15% occurring only once. The specimen was CD4+ T cells sorted from PBMCs, collected 45 days after the yellow fever booster vaccination. These receptors came from a man aged 25-45 years who received the YFV17D yellow fever vaccine. CDR3s include the opening cysteine and the closing phenylalanine or tryptophan. Fields, in order: D gene, clone size, V gene, J gene, CDR3 protein, CDR3 DNA. D genes are given only for firm matches. Where a row states a size, it is once, few, many or the class of an expanded clone; other rows omit it.

d_call: TRBD1
clone_size: few
v_call: TRBV6-1
j_call: TRBJ2-3
cdr3_aa: CASRKQGIYRTDTQYF
cdr3_nt: TGTGCCAGCAGGAAACAGGGGATTTACCGTACAGATACGCAGTATTTT

d_call: NA
clone_size: NA
v_call: TRBV5-1
j_call: TRBJ1-2
cdr3_aa: CASSTGDGYGYTF
cdr3_nt: TGCGCCAGCAGCACCGGGGACGGCTATGGCTACACCTTC

d_call: NA
clone_size: NA
v_call: TRBV6-1
j_call: TRBJ2-2
cdr3_aa: CASSDGWGPTNTGELFF
cdr3_nt: TGTGCCAGCAGTGATGGGTGGGGTCCGACGAACACCGGGGAGCTGTTTTTT

d_call: TRBD1
clone_size: NA
v_call: TRBV6-1
j_call: TRBJ1-1
cdr3_aa: CASSTVTGGNTEAFF
cdr3_nt: TGTGCCAGCAGTACCGTGACAGGGGGGAACACTGAAGCTTTCTTT

d_call: NA
clone_size: NA
v_call: TRBV7-9
j_call: TRBJ2-7
cdr3_aa: CASSSYDEQYF
cdr3_nt: TGTGCCAGCAGCTCGTACGACGAGCAGTACTTC

d_call: NA
clone_size: NA
v_call: TRBV4-1
j_call: TRBJ1-1
cdr3_aa: CASSGRDGQASF
cdr3_nt: TGCGCCAGCAGCGGAAGGGACGGTCAAGCTTCCTTT

d_call: TRBD2
clone_size: NA
v_call: TRBV11-2
j_call: TRBJ2-1
cdr3_aa: CASSSGLGNWGEQFF
cdr3_nt: TGTGCCAGCAGCTCGGGACTAGGTAATTGGGGTGAGCAGTTCTTC

d_call: NA
clone_size: NA
v_call: TRBV18
j_call: TRBJ2-3
cdr3_aa: CASSPPRGHTDTQYF
cdr3_nt: TGTGCCAGCTCACCACCCCGAGGGCACACAGATACGCAGTATTTT

d_call: NA
clone_size: few
v_call: TRBV3-1
j_call: TRBJ1-2
cdr3_aa: CASSQEDAYGYTF
cdr3_nt: TGTGCCAGCAGCCAAGAGGACGCGTATGGCTACACCTTC

d_call: TRBD1
clone_size: few
v_call: TRBV7-9
j_call: TRBJ2-2
cdr3_aa: CASSFKGQYTGELFF
cdr3_nt: TGTGCCAGCAGCTTCAAGGGACAGTACACCGGGGAGCTGTTTTTT

d_call: NA
clone_size: NA
v_call: TRBV20-1
j_call: TRBJ2-7
cdr3_aa: CSARGRNYEQYF
cdr3_nt: TGCAGTGCTAGAGGTCGAAACTACGAGCAGTACTTC